Listed below are T cell receptor beta chains from one sample, sequenced in a study of cytomegalovirus exposure and HLA in healthy donors. TCRdb's copy holds only in-frame clones and misses some; the assay was immunoSEQ multiplex PCR. Among 150,000 to 200,000 clones listed, just over 75% were seen once. Sequencing input: PBMCs. These receptors all stem from a woman younger than 45 in good health and CMV-seropositive. Both conserved end residues are part of each CDR3. Fields, in order: J gene, clone size, D gene, V gene, CDR3 DNA, CDR3 protein. The D gene is left open where the match is weak. Size is omitted from some rows. Given values are once, few, many or a class for expanded clones.

j_gene: TRBJ2-7
abundance: once
d_gene: -
v_gene: TRBV6-6
CDR3nt: TGTGCCAGCAGCCCCTCGGGCGGGGAGCAGTACTTC
CDR3aa: CASSPSGGEQYF

j_gene: TRBJ2-2
abundance: -
d_gene: -
v_gene: TRBV27
CDR3nt: TGTGCCAGCAGCCGGCAGGAGATAGCGTACACCGGGGAGCTGTTTTTT
CDR3aa: CASSRQEIAYTGELFF

j_gene: TRBJ1-2
abundance: -
d_gene: -
v_gene: TRBV19
CDR3nt: TGTGCCAGTAGTGGTGAAGGAGGCGTGGGTTATGGCTACACCTTC
CDR3aa: CASSGEGGVGYGYTF

j_gene: TRBJ1-2
abundance: -
d_gene: -
v_gene: TRBV7-8
CDR3nt: TGTGCCAGCACGAAACAGAATCCTGACTATGGCTACACCTTC
CDR3aa: CASTKQNPDYGYTF

j_gene: TRBJ1-1
abundance: -
d_gene: -
v_gene: TRBV6-5
CDR3nt: TGTGCCAGTCAACAGGTATATAACACTGAAGCTTTCTTT
CDR3aa: CASQQVYNTEAFF

j_gene: TRBJ2-2
abundance: -
d_gene: -
v_gene: TRBV10-1
CDR3nt: TGCGCCAGCAGCCACGGGGGAGTGAACGGGGAGCTGTTTTTT
CDR3aa: CASSHGGVNGELFF

j_gene: TRBJ2-1
abundance: once
d_gene: -
v_gene: TRBV19
CDR3nt: TGTGCCAGTAGTATCGGGGCGGGGATCTACAATGAGCAGTTCTTC
CDR3aa: CASSIGAGIYNEQFF

j_gene: TRBJ2-5
abundance: -
d_gene: TRBD1
v_gene: TRBV28
CDR3nt: TGTGCCAGCGGTAAATCGGGACAGTCTCAAGTATACCAAGAGACCCAGTACTTC
CDR3aa: CASGKSGQSQVYQETQYF

j_gene: TRBJ2-7
abundance: -
d_gene: TRBD1
v_gene: TRBV14
CDR3nt: TGTGCCAGCAGCCGACAGGGGGTGTACGAGCAGTACTTC
CDR3aa: CASSRQGVYEQYF

j_gene: TRBJ1-1
abundance: -
d_gene: -
v_gene: TRBV6-5
CDR3nt: TGTGCCAGCAGTTACCGACAGTGGGCTTTCTTT
CDR3aa: CASSYRQWAFF

j_gene: TRBJ2-7
abundance: -
d_gene: TRBD1
v_gene: TRBV6-6
CDR3nt: TGTGCCAGCCGTGAGGGGGCAGGCTCCTACGAGCAGTACTTC
CDR3aa: CASREGAGSYEQYF

j_gene: TRBJ2-4
abundance: -
d_gene: -
v_gene: TRBV10-3
CDR3nt: TGTGCCATCAGTGAGTCAGGGGTCCTAGCCAAAAACATTCAGTACTTC
CDR3aa: CAISESGVLAKNIQYF

j_gene: TRBJ2-2
abundance: -
d_gene: TRBD1
v_gene: TRBV5-6
CDR3nt: TGTGCCAGCAGCTCGGACAGGGGCCGGAACACCGGGGAGCTGTTTTTT
CDR3aa: CASSSDRGRNTGELFF

j_gene: TRBJ2-7
abundance: few
d_gene: TRBD2
v_gene: TRBV6-1
CDR3nt: TGTGCCAGCAGACCCTCTAGCGGCCCCTCCTACGAGCAGTACTTC
CDR3aa: CASRPSSGPSYEQYF

j_gene: TRBJ2-7
abundance: few
d_gene: -
v_gene: TRBV6-5
CDR3nt: TGTGCCACGAGAACCCGGGGGGCGCTTGGCGAGCAGTACTTC
CDR3aa: CATRTRGALGEQYF

j_gene: TRBJ1-4
abundance: -
d_gene: -
v_gene: TRBV6-6
CDR3nt: TGTGCCAGCAGTTATGGAAGCGGTAATGAAAAACTGTTTTTT
CDR3aa: CASSYGSGNEKLFF

j_gene: TRBJ2-7
abundance: few
d_gene: -
v_gene: TRBV9
CDR3nt: TGTGCCAGCAGCGTAGGCGGAGGGGCCTACGAGCAGTACTTC
CDR3aa: CASSVGGGAYEQYF

j_gene: TRBJ2-2
abundance: -
d_gene: -
v_gene: TRBV5-8
CDR3nt: TGTGCCAGCATCCCGAGACTTAACACCGGGGAGCTGTTTTTT
CDR3aa: CASIPRLNTGELFF

j_gene: TRBJ2-3
abundance: -
d_gene: -
v_gene: TRBV7-8
CDR3nt: TGTGCCAGCAGCTTAGTCACAGCTAGCACAGATACGCAGTATTTT
CDR3aa: CASSLVTASTDTQYF

j_gene: TRBJ2-5
abundance: -
d_gene: TRBD1
v_gene: TRBV6-5
CDR3nt: TGTGCCAGCCAAACCCGGGACAGGGTTGCGGAGACCCAGTACTTC
CDR3aa: CASQTRDRVAETQYF

j_gene: TRBJ2-7
abundance: -
d_gene: -
v_gene: TRBV25-1
CDR3nt: TGTGCCAGCAGTGCGGGAGCTCCCTACGAGCAGTACTTC
CDR3aa: CASSAGAPYEQYF

j_gene: TRBJ1-3
abundance: -
d_gene: -
v_gene: TRBV28
CDR3nt: TGTGCCAGCAGTTTACCAGTCAGAAACACCATATATTTT
CDR3aa: CASSLPVRNTIYF

j_gene: TRBJ2-5
abundance: -
d_gene: TRBD1
v_gene: TRBV28
CDR3nt: TGTGCCAGCAGTGCAGGGGGCAATAGGGAGACCCAGTACTTC
CDR3aa: CASSAGGNRETQYF

j_gene: TRBJ2-7
abundance: -
d_gene: -
v_gene: TRBV4-1
CDR3nt: TGCGCCAGCAGCCAAGGTCACTCTGCCTACGAGCAGTACTTC
CDR3aa: CASSQGHSAYEQYF

j_gene: TRBJ2-7
abundance: -
d_gene: TRBD1
v_gene: TRBV9
CDR3nt: TGTGCCAGCAGCGCCCAACAGGGGTACTACGAGCAGTACTTC
CDR3aa: CASSAQQGYYEQYF

j_gene: TRBJ1-5
abundance: -
d_gene: -
v_gene: TRBV19
CDR3nt: TGTGCCAGTAGTATGTGGCAGGGTTCCAATCAGCCCCAGCATTTT
CDR3aa: CASSMWQGSNQPQHF

j_gene: TRBJ1-4
abundance: -
d_gene: -
v_gene: TRBV19
CDR3nt: TGTGCCAGTAGTACCCTTCCGTGGGGCCTGGCTGAAAAACTGTTTTTT
CDR3aa: CASSTLPWGLAEKLFF

j_gene: TRBJ1-1
abundance: -
d_gene: -
v_gene: TRBV6-1
CDR3nt: TGTGCCAGCATGCCATCGGGTGACACTGAAGCTTTCTTT
CDR3aa: CASMPSGDTEAFF

j_gene: TRBJ1-1
abundance: -
d_gene: -
v_gene: TRBV6-5
CDR3nt: TGTGCCAGCTTCAGGGATGCGAACACTGAAGCTTTCTTT
CDR3aa: CASFRDANTEAFF

j_gene: TRBJ2-1
abundance: -
d_gene: -
v_gene: TRBV28
CDR3nt: TGTGCCAGCAGGCCTGGAGGGAGGTTGGACAATGAGCAGTTCTTC
CDR3aa: CASRPGGRLDNEQFF

j_gene: TRBJ1-5
abundance: few
d_gene: -
v_gene: TRBV27
CDR3nt: TGTGCCAGCAGTTTTCACAATCAGCCCCAGCATTTT
CDR3aa: CASSFHNQPQHF

j_gene: TRBJ2-1
abundance: -
d_gene: TRBD2
v_gene: TRBV29-1
CDR3nt: TGCAGCGCAGGACTAGCCCTTAATGAGCAGTTCTTC
CDR3aa: CSAGLALNEQFF

j_gene: TRBJ2-1
abundance: -
d_gene: TRBD2
v_gene: TRBV25-1
CDR3nt: TGTGCCAGTGGGACTAGCGGGACCAATGAGCAGTTCTTC
CDR3aa: CASGTSGTNEQFF

j_gene: TRBJ2-3
abundance: -
d_gene: TRBD1
v_gene: TRBV5-1
CDR3nt: TGCGCCAGCAGCTCTTGGACAGGGGGCGTAACAGATACGCAGTATTTT
CDR3aa: CASSSWTGGVTDTQYF

j_gene: TRBJ2-1
abundance: -
d_gene: -
v_gene: TRBV15
CDR3nt: TGTGCCACCATCGATCCGGGAGATCCTTTTAATGAGCAGTTCTTC
CDR3aa: CATIDPGDPFNEQFF

j_gene: TRBJ2-2
abundance: few
d_gene: TRBD2
v_gene: TRBV11-3
CDR3nt: TGTGCCAGCAGCACTCTAGCGGTTCCTTCCGGGGAGCTGTTTTTT
CDR3aa: CASSTLAVPSGELFF

j_gene: TRBJ2-5
abundance: -
d_gene: TRBD1
v_gene: TRBV27
CDR3nt: TGTGCCAGCAGTTTGGGACAGGGGGGGGGAGAGACCCAGTACTTC
CDR3aa: CASSLGQGGGETQYF

j_gene: TRBJ1-3
abundance: -
d_gene: -
v_gene: TRBV10-2
CDR3nt: TGCGCCAGCAGTGAGTCCTGGGACTTCTCTGGAAACACCATATATTTT
CDR3aa: CASSESWDFSGNTIYF

j_gene: TRBJ2-2
abundance: -
d_gene: -
v_gene: TRBV5-8
CDR3nt: TGTGCCAGCAGCTTAGGGGCGAACACCGGGGAGCTGTTTTTT
CDR3aa: CASSLGANTGELFF

j_gene: TRBJ1-1
abundance: -
d_gene: -
v_gene: TRBV5-1
CDR3nt: TGCGCCAGCAGCCTGGACGGGATGAACACTGAAGCTTTCTTT
CDR3aa: CASSLDGMNTEAFF

j_gene: TRBJ1-1
abundance: few
d_gene: -
v_gene: TRBV27
CDR3nt: TGTGCCAGCAGTCCCCCCAGAGGGAGTGAAGCTTTCTTT
CDR3aa: CASSPPRGSEAFF

j_gene: TRBJ1-5
abundance: -
d_gene: -
v_gene: TRBV28
CDR3nt: TGTGCCACGAAACAGGGAGTAGGGAATCAGCCCCAGCATTTT
CDR3aa: CATKQGVGNQPQHF

j_gene: TRBJ2-5
abundance: -
d_gene: TRBD1
v_gene: TRBV28
CDR3nt: TGTGCCAGCAGTTTATTGGACAGGTCGGAGACCCAGTACTTC
CDR3aa: CASSLLDRSETQYF

j_gene: TRBJ2-7
abundance: -
d_gene: TRBD2
v_gene: TRBV7-3
CDR3nt: TGTGCCAGCAGCCTAGCGGGAGAGCAGAGCGAGCAGTACTTC
CDR3aa: CASSLAGEQSEQYF

j_gene: TRBJ1-1
abundance: -
d_gene: TRBD1
v_gene: TRBV27
CDR3nt: TGTGCCAGCAGGCTAGGGACAGCTGAAGCTTTCTTT
CDR3aa: CASRLGTAEAFF

j_gene: TRBJ1-1
abundance: -
d_gene: -
v_gene: TRBV7-6
CDR3nt: TGTGCCAGCAGCTTAGGAACAGCAAACACTGAAGCTTTCTTT
CDR3aa: CASSLGTANTEAFF

j_gene: TRBJ2-7
abundance: -
d_gene: TRBD2
v_gene: TRBV7-2
CDR3nt: TGTGCCAGCAGCTTTACGACCCTGACTAGCGGGAGAACCTACGAGCAGTACTTC
CDR3aa: CASSFTTLTSGRTYEQYF

j_gene: TRBJ1-2
abundance: -
d_gene: -
v_gene: TRBV7-2
CDR3nt: TGTGCCAGCAGCCCCGGGACTAACTATGGCTACACCTTC
CDR3aa: CASSPGTNYGYTF

j_gene: TRBJ2-5
abundance: -
d_gene: TRBD2
v_gene: TRBV4-1
CDR3nt: TGCGCCAGCAGCCGAGCGGGGCAAAAAGAGACCCAGTACTTC
CDR3aa: CASSRAGQKETQYF

j_gene: TRBJ2-1
abundance: -
d_gene: TRBD2
v_gene: TRBV4-1
CDR3nt: TGCGCCAGCAGCCAAGGTCCAGCGACTAGCAATTTGGTCTATGAGCAGTTCTTC
CDR3aa: CASSQGPATSNLVYEQFF

j_gene: TRBJ2-1
abundance: -
d_gene: TRBD2
v_gene: TRBV5-1
CDR3nt: TGCGCCAGCAGCTTGGCCACAGGAGCGGGAGTATACAATGAGCAGTTCTTC
CDR3aa: CASSLATGAGVYNEQFF

j_gene: TRBJ1-5
abundance: few
d_gene: -
v_gene: TRBV9
CDR3nt: TGTGCCAGCAGCGCTCCTCCGGGACACCCTAGCAATCAGCCCCAGCATTTT
CDR3aa: CASSAPPGHPSNQPQHF

j_gene: TRBJ2-2
abundance: -
d_gene: TRBD1
v_gene: TRBV5-1
CDR3nt: TGCGCCAGCCGACAGGGCTTAAGCACCGGGGAGCTGTTTTTT
CDR3aa: CASRQGLSTGELFF

j_gene: TRBJ2-7
abundance: -
d_gene: -
v_gene: TRBV4-1
CDR3nt: TGCGCCAGCAGCCAAGACCGGGGCTACGAGCAGTACTTC
CDR3aa: CASSQDRGYEQYF